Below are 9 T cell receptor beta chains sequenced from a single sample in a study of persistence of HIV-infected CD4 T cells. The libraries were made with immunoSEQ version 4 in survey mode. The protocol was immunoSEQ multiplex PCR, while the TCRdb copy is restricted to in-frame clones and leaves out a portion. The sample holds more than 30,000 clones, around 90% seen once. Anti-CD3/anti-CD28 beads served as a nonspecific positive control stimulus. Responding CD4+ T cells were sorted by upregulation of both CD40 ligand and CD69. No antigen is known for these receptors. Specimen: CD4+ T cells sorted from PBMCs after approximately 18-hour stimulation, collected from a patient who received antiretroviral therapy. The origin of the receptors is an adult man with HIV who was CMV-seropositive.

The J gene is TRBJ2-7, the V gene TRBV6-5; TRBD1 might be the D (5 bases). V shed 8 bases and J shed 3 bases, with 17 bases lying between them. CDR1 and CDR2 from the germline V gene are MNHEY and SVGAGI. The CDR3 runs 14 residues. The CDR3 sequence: CASLGSDRYYEQYF. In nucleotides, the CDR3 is TGTGCCAGCCTGGGAAGCGACAGATACTACGAGCAGTACTTC.

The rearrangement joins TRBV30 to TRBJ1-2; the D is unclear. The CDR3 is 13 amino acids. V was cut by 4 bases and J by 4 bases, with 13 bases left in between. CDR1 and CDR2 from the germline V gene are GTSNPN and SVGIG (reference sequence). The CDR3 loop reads CAWTLGFSYGYTF. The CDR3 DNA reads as TGTGCCTGGACGCTGGGGTTTAGCTATGGCTACACCTTC.

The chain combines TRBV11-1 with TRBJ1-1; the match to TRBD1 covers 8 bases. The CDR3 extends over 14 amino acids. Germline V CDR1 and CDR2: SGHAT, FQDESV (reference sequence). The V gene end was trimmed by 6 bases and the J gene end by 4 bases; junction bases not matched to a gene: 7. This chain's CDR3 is CASRRTGTGTEAFF. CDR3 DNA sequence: TGTGCCAGCAGGCGTACAGGGACAGGCACTGAAGCTTTCTTT.

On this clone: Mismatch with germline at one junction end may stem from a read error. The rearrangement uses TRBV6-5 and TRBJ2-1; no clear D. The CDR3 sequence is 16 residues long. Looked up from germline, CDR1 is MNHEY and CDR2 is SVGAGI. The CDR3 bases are TGTGCCAGCAGATACTCGTACTTACCTAAGGACAATGAGCAGTTCTTC. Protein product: CASRYSYLPKDNEQFF.

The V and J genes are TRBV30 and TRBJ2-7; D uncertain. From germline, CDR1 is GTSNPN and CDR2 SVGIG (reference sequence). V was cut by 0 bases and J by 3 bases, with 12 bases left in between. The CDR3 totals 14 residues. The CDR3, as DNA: TGTGCCTGGAGTGTAGGCGACAATCGCTACGAGCAGTACTTC. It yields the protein CAWSVGDNRYEQYF.

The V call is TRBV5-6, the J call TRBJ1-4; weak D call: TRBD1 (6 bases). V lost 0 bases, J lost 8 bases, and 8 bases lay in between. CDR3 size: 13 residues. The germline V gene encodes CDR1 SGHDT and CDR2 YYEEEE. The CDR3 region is CASSLGTVEKLFF. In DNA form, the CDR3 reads TGTGCCAGCAGCTTGGGGACAGTCGAAAAACTGTTTTTT.

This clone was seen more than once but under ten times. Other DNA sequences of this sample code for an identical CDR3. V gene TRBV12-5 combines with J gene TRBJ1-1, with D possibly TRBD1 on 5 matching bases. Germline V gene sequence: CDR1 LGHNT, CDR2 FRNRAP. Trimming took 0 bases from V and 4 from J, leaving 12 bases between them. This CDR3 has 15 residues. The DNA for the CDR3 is TGTGCTAGTGGTTTGGTAGAGACAGAGGGCACTGAAGCTTTCTTT. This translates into CASGLVETEGTEAFF.

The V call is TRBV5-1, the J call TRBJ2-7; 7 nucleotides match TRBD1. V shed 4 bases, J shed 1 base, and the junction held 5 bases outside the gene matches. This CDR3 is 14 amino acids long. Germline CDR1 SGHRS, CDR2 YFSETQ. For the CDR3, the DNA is TGCGCCAGCAGCCCTAGGACAGGATCCTACGAGCAGTACTTC. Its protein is CASSPRTGSYEQYF.

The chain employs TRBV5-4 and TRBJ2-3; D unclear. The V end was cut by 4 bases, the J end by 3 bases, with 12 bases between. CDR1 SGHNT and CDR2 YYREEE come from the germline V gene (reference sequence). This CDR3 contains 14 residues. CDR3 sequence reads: CASSEVVRTDTQYF. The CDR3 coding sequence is TGTGCCAGCAGCGAAGTAGTTCGTACAGATACGCAGTATTTT.